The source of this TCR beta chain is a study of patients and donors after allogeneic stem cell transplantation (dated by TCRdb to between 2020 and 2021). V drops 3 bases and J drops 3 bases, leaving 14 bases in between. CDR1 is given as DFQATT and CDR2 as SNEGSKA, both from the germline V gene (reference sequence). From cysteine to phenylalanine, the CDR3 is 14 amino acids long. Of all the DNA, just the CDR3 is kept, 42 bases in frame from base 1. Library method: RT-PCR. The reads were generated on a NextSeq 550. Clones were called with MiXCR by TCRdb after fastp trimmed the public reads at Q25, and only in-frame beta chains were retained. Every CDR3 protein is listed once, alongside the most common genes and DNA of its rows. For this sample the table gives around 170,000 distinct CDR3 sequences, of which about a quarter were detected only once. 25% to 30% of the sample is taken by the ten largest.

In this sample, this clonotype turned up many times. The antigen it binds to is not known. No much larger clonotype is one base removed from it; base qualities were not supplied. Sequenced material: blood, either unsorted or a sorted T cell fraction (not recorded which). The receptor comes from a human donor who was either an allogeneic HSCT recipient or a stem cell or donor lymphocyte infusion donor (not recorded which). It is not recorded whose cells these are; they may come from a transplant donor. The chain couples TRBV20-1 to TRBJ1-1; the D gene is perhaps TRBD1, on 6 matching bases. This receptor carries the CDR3 CSASRGGLDTEAFF. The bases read TGCAGTGCTAGTAGGGGGGGGCTGGACACTGAAGCTTTCTTT.